This record concerns one T cell receptor (beta chain) sequence. The antigen is undetermined. Per germline, CDR1 SGHTA and CDR2 FQGNSA. With V trimmed by 4 bases and J by 6 bases, 5 bases remained unmatched. This CDR3 spans 15 amino acids. The source of the sample is a study of cytomegalovirus exposure and HLA in healthy donors. PCR involved 60 Vbeta and 13 Jbeta primers. Sequencing was performed with immunoSEQ multiplex PCR; in TCRdb, only in-frame clones are kept and a portion is missing. This table has about 180,000 clones, about 83% appearing once. Study-level results: Researchers reported in a later analysis that common viral pathogens appeared linked to several top clusters. Reports indicate that TCR beta sequences accurately predicted the HLA-A and HLA-B alleles of most subjects. The study listed 164 cytomegalovirus-associated TCR beta chains.

The sequenced material came from PBMCs. This chain uses TRBV7-2 with TRBJ2-1, with 11 nucleotides matching TRBD2. The receptor comes from a girl aged 5-17 years in good health and CMV-seropositive. CDR3 in amino acids: CASSSPGLAVNEQFF. The CDR3, as DNA: TGTGCCAGCAGCTCGCCGGGACTAGCGGTCAATGAGCAGTTCTTC. Drawing the rest from reference TRBV7-2 and TRBJ2-1, the complete variable domain is GAGVSQSPSNKVTEKGKDVELRCDPISGHTALYWYRQSLGQGLEFLIYFQGNSAPDKSGLPSDRFSAERTGGSVSTLTIQRTQQEDSAVYLCASSSPGLAVNEQFFGPGTRLTVL.